This T cell receptor beta chain was documented in a study of blood T cells in healthy people across ages. Whole-study findings and limits: Age brought a roughly linear fall in TCR beta diversity measured per million T cells. Expanded clonotype changes were possibly confounded by unknown donor CMV status. More naive CD4+ cells and higher diversity marked long-lived donors relative to aged donors.

Total RNA, at least 5.5 micrograms per sample, came from PBMCs. The length of the CDR3 is 12 residues. Trimming stripped 2 bases from V and 5 bases from J, with 6 bases between. PCR was performed a second time for about 7 to 12 cycles using a sample-barcoded 5' primer and a J-beta primer mix. TCRdb redid the calling of the 5' RACE reads with MiXCR, one entry per CDR3 protein. The profile shows 1.5 million to 2 million distinct CDR3 sequences, roughly 30% of them singletons. Ten or more counts support this clonotype. No antigen is known for it. This chain uses TRBV12-3 or TRBV12-4 with TRBJ2-5; D uncertain. Sequenced material: blood. The clonotype originates from a young woman in good health. The CDR3 loop reads CASSLNLETQYF. CDR3 DNA: TGTGCCAGCAGTTTAAATTTGGAGACCCAGTACTTC.